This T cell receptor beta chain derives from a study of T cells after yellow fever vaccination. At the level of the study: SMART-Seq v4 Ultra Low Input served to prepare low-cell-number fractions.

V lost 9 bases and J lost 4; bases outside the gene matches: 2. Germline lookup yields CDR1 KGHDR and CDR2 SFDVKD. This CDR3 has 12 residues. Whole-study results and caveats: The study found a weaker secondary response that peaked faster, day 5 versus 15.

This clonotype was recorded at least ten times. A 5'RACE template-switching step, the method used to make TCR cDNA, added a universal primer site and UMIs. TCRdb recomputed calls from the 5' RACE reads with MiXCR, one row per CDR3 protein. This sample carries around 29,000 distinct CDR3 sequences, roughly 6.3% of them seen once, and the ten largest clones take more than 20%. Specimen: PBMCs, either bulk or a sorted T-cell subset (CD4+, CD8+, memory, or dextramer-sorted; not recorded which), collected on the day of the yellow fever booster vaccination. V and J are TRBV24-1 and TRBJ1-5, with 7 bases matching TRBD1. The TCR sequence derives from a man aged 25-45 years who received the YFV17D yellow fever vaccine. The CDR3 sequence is CATEGQNQPQHF. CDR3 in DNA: TGTGCCACCGAGGGACAGAATCAGCCCCAGCATTTT.